Shown below are 9 T cell receptor beta chains from a single sample sequenced in a study of spatial heterogeneity in lung cancer. TCRdb re-called the 5' RACE reads through MiXCR, storing one row per CDR3 protein. The sample lists about 39,000 distinct CDR3 sequences; around 5.8% were seen once. Stated time point: sample taken at primary tumor resection. The input material, whole RNA from tumor, nontumor lung or frozen PBMC, was sequenced unsorted. Sequencing was performed on PBMCs, taken at surgery. The source of these receptors is a male donor with early-stage non-small cell lung cancer.

V is TRBV5-1 and J is TRBJ1-1; no clear D. CDR3 length: 15 residues. V lost 1 base and J 1 base, leaving 11 bases between the germline ends. Germline V gives CDR1 SGHRS, CDR2 YFSETQ. The CDR3 DNA follows: TGCGCCAGCAGCTTGATGTCTTCAGGGAACACTGAAGCTTTCTTT. Translated: CASSLMSSGNTEAFF.

In this sample, this clonotype turned up many times. The rearrangement links TRBV5-1 to TRBJ2-6, with D perhaps matching TRBD1 (5 bases). V dropped 5 bases and J dropped 4 bases, with 19 bases sitting between them. The CDR3 is 17 amino acids. Germline V gene data show CDR1 as SGHRS and CDR2 as YFSETQ. This chain's CDR3 is CASSHGQGTEGANVLTF. The CDR3 region has the DNA TGCGCCAGCAGTCACGGGCAGGGAACGGAAGGGGCCAACGTCCTGACTTTC.

This clonotype was seen at least ten times. The J gene is TRBJ1-4, the V gene TRBV7-6; 8 nucleotides agree with TRBD1. This CDR3 has 16 residues. Germline CDR1 SGHVS, CDR2 FNYEAQ. J gave up 4 bases and V 1 base, and 5 bases lay outside the gene matches. The CDR3 sequence: CASSLGTGHNNEKLFF. The CDR3 DNA sequence: TGTGCCAGCAGCTTAGGGACAGGGCACAATAATGAAAAACTGTTTTTT.

The table lists this clonotype with many counts. This chain connects TRBV24-1 to TRBJ2-2, with D perhaps matching TRBD1 (6 bases). CDR1 is KGHDR and CDR2 is SFDVKD in the germline V gene. The CDR3 is made up of 12 amino acids. In DNA, the CDR3 is TGTGCGGTCGGACAGCTTTTCGGGGAGCTGTTTTTT. As protein: CAVGQLFGELFF.

This clonotype was counted many times. This sequence joins TRBV5-1 and TRBJ1-4, with D possibly TRBD1 on 5 matching bases. Germline CDR1 SGHRS, CDR2 YFSETQ. The CDR3 has 16 residues. V was clipped by 5 bases and J by 6 bases, with 20 bases between them. The CDR3 nucleotides read TGCGCCAGCAGAACTTCCGGGGGTATCCGTTATGAAAAACTGTTTTTT. Its translation is CASRTSGGIRYEKLFF.

This clonotype was found a few times. The CDR3, as DNA: TGTGCCAGCAGCCCTGGAGTGGGAAATGCCTACGAGCAGTACTTC. It yields the protein CASSPGVGNAYEQYF. The V gene is TRBV11-2, the J gene TRBJ2-7, with unresolved D. CDR1 and CDR2 from the germline V gene are SGHAT and FQNNGV. CDR3 length equals 15 residues. Trimming stripped 5 bases from V and 2 bases from J, with 16 bases between.

This clonotype has at least ten counts. The J gene is TRBJ2-1, the V gene TRBV27; 10 bases line up with TRBD1. Germline CDR1 is MNHEY and CDR2 is SMNVEV (reference sequence). Trimming cost V 5 bases and J 4 bases; bases outside gene matches: 5. The CDR3 contains 15 residues. The CDR3 sequence: CASSEPGQGYNEQFF. DNA of the CDR3: TGTGCCAGCAGTGAGCCGGGACAGGGGTACAATGAGCAGTTCTTC.

With regard to this clonotype: It may be a read error: a sequence one base away is much more abundant. The chain combines TRBV5-1 with TRBJ2-2; D call uncertain. The length of the CDR3 is 14 residues. The ends were cut back, 2 bases at V and 9 bases at J, with 14 bases in the middle. Germline V gene lookup returns CDR1 SGHRS and CDR2 YFSETQ. The CDR3 protein is CASSFVTVGRELFF. CDR3 in DNA: TGCGCCAGCAGCTTTGTCACAGTCGGCCGGGAGCTGTTTTTT.

The sample holds many counts of this clonotype. The rearrangement uses TRBV12-3 or TRBV12-4 and TRBJ1-1, with D perhaps TRBD1 (5 bases). V lost 2 bases and J lost 8, with 12 bases in between. The CDR3 totals 13 residues. CDR3 in amino acids: CASSLRQSTEAFF. As DNA, the CDR3 is TGTGCCAGCAGTTTAAGACAGAGCACCGAAGCTTTCTTT.